This section outlines one T cell receptor beta chain sequence together with its context. Repertoires were generated with immunoSEQ multiplex PCR, while TCRdb's copy carries only in-frame clones and drops some. The top ten hold under 30% of the sample, which has approximately 20,000 clones, around 85% seen once. Recipients received nonmyeloablative bone marrow transplants from related graft donors, with transient mixed chimerism. Unstimulated Tregs (CD4+CD25+CD127-) and CD4+CD25- non-Tregs were sorted from PBMCs. Germline V gene sequence: CDR1 SGHDT, CDR2 YYEEEE. The CDR3 totals 14 residues. V was pared by 4 bases and J by 2 bases, with 12 bases between. This entry is derived from a study of Tregs in tolerant kidney transplant recipients.

The rearrangement uses TRBV5-6 and TRBJ1-2; tentative D call: TRBD1 (5 bases). The sequence was collected from a human patient who received a combined kidney and bone marrow transplant. The T cells may partly be graft donor cells. The source was CD8+ T cells from blood (PBMCs), collected 6 months after the transplant. CDR3 in DNA: TGTGCCAGCAGCCAGGGAGGGGTAAACTATGGCTACACCTTC. Translated: CASSQGGVNYGYTF.